One and the same sample provided the 21 T cell receptor beta chains below, sequenced in a study of blood T cell repertoires in COVID-19. The protocol was immunoSEQ multiplex PCR, while the TCRdb copy is restricted to in-frame clones and leaves out a portion. Among some 94,000 clones listed, just under 90% were seen once. Material: peripheral blood. The receptors originated from a human donor in a cohort sampled during active COVID-19.

This rearrangement joins TRBV5-4 to TRBJ1-3, with a possible D match to TRBD1 (6 bases). This CDR3 spans 16 amino acids. Between the trimmed V and J ends, which lost 4 bases and 0 bases, there was a span of 14 bases. The germline V gene encodes CDR1 SGHNT and CDR2 YYREEE (reference sequence). The CDR3 protein is CASSLGHASSGNTIYF. CDR3 in DNA: TGTGCCAGCAGCCTGGGACACGCAAGCTCTGGAAACACCATATATTTT.

The V and J genes are TRBV14 and TRBJ1-2, with 8 nucleotides matching TRBD1. Germline V gene sequence: CDR1 SGHDN, CDR2 FVKESK. Unmatched junction bases numbered 3, after V lost 3 bases and J lost 3 bases. There are 14 residues in the CDR3. CDR3: CASSQGQADYGYTF. CDR3 bases: TGTGCCAGCAGCCAGGGACAGGCGGACTATGGCTACACCTTC.

The chain joins TRBV10-3 to TRBJ1-1; the D is unclear. CDR1 ENHRY and CDR2 SYGVKD come from the germline V gene. Trimming left V 3 bases short and J 1 base short, with 12 bases between. The CDR3 has 15 residues. Here the CDR3 DNA reads TGTGCCATCAGTGATCTGCCCGTGGCGAACACTGAAGCTTTCTTT. This translates into CAISDLPVANTEAFF.

This chain joins TRBV6-2 or TRBV6-3 and TRBJ2-1; D is ambiguous. The CDR3 covers 15 residues. V was cut by 5 bases and J by 0 bases, with 11 bases left in between. Germline lookup yields CDR1 MNHEY and CDR2 SVGEGT. CDR3: CASSPAKSSYNEQFF. The CDR3, as DNA: TGTGCCAGCAGTCCCGCAAAGAGCTCCTACAATGAGCAGTTCTTC.

This chain connects TRBV20-1 to TRBJ2-1; 8 bases fit TRBD2. The germline CDR1 and CDR2 sequences are DFQATT and SNEGSKA (reference sequence). CDR3 size: 14 residues. The J segment lost 6 bases and the V segment lost 3 bases, leaving 7 bases of the junction unmatched. CDR3 nucleotides: TGCAGTGCTAGTCAAGGGAGCGGGGGCAATGAGCAGTTCTTC. Translation: CSASQGSGGNEQFF.

The CDR3 spells CASSPIGGAGKGEKLFF. The CDR3 DNA sequence: TGTGCCAGCAGTCCCATCGGAGGGGCAGGGAAGGGTGAAAAACTGTTTTTT. The chain carries TRBV25-1 and TRBJ1-4; TRBD1 might be the D (5 bases). The CDR3 totals 17 residues. The V end was cut by 5 bases, the J end by 7 bases, with 23 bases between. Germline values: CDR1 MGHDK, CDR2 SYGVNS.

The CDR3 nucleotides read TGCGCCAGCAGCCCTAGCACAGGGGCCTACGAGCAGTACTTC. Amino acids: CASSPSTGAYEQYF. This rearrangement joins TRBV5-1 to TRBJ2-7, with 7 positions matching TRBD1. J was trimmed by 2 bases and V by 4 bases; bases with no gene match: 6. The CDR3 is made up of 14 amino acids. Germline V gene lookup returns CDR1 SGHRS and CDR2 YFSETQ.

The chain has TRBV18 and TRBJ1-6; D not certain. This CDR3 spans 15 amino acids. V was pared by 6 bases and J by 0 bases, with 9 bases between. Germline loops: CDR1 KGHSH, CDR2 LQKENI. CDR3 region: CASSSKSSYNSPLHF. CDR3 nucleotides: TGTGCCAGCTCGTCGAAGAGCTCCTATAATTCACCCCTCCACTTT.

DNA of the CDR3: TGTGCCACCGAGAACAGGGATTATGGAAACACCATATATTTT. Translating gives CATENRDYGNTIYF. The chain couples TRBV15 to TRBJ1-3; tentative D call: TRBD1 (6 bases). CDR1 and CDR2 (germline): LNHNV, YYDKDF (reference sequence). This CDR3 is 14 amino acids long. V shed 8 bases and J shed 3 bases, with 14 bases lying between them. The full variable domain, completed using reference TRBV15 and TRBJ1-3, is DAMVIQNPRYQVTQFGKPVTLSCSQTLNHNVMYWYQQKSSQAPKLLFHYYDKDFNNEADTPDNFQSRRPNTSFCFLDIRSPGLGDTAMYLCATENRDYGNTIYFGEGSWLTVV.

This sequence joins TRBV7-2 and TRBJ2-5, with 7 bases identical to TRBD2. The CDR3 length is 16 residues. Germline lookup yields CDR1 SGHTA and CDR2 FQGNSA. With 1 base clipped from V and 2 bases from J, the junction kept 7 bases outside the gene matches. CDR3 coding DNA: TGTGCCAGCAGCTTAGTCGGGGGGTGGGGACAAGAGACCCAGTACTTC. Amino acids: CASSLVGGWGQETQYF.

This clone was counted only a few times. The chain links TRBV5-1 to TRBJ1-1, with D maybe TRBD1 (6 bases). Deletions cut 0 bases from V and 5 bases from J, with 14 bases between. Germline V CDR1 and CDR2: SGHRS, YFSETQ. CDR3 length: 15 amino acids. The CDR3 nucleotides read TGCGCCAGCAGCTTGGCCATCGGGGGGCAAACTGAAGCTTTCTTT. Translating gives CASSLAIGGQTEAFF.

V and J are TRBV2 and TRBJ1-1, with D tentatively TRBD1 (6 bases). In germline, CDR1 is SNHLY, CDR2 FYNNEI. V dropped 6 bases and J dropped 0 bases, with 11 bases sitting between them. The CDR3 is 14 amino acids. The CDR3 nucleotides read TGTGCCAGCAGAAGGACAGTCATGAACACTGAAGCTTTCTTT. Amino acids: CASRRTVMNTEAFF. Filled out from reference TRBV2 and TRBJ1-1, the complete variable domain reads EPEVTQTPSHQVTQMGQEVILRCVPISNHLYFYWYRQILGQKVEFLVSFYNNEISEKSEIFDDQFSVERPDGSNFTLKIRSTKLEDSAMYFCASRRTVMNTEAFFGQGTRLTVV.

CDR3 sequence (DNA): TGTGCCAGCAGCCGCGACAGCGTCTACAATGAGCAGTTCTTC. Encoded protein: CASSRDSVYNEQFF. The chain has TRBV7-3 and TRBJ2-1; tentatively, D is TRBD1 (5 bases). The CDR3 sequence is 14 residues long. V was shortened by 5 bases and J by 3 bases, with 11 bases between the two germline ends. The germline CDR1 and CDR2 sequences are SGHTA and FQGTGA.

The chain is built from TRBV4-1 and TRBJ1-5, with TRBD1 identical over 8 bases. J was trimmed by 1 base and V by 2 bases; bases with no gene match: 7. The CDR3 loop spans 17 amino acids. The germline V gene has CDR1 MGHRA and CDR2 YSYEKL. CDR3 nucleotide sequence: TGCGCCAGCAGCCAACCCGCAGGGGGCTGGAGCAATCAGCCCCAGCATTTT. This translates into CASSQPAGGWSNQPQHF.

The chain is built from TRBV6-6 and TRBJ2-1; a weak D match, TRBD2 (5 bases). This CDR3 is 16 amino acids long. V was clipped by 4 bases and J by 6 bases, with 19 bases between them. The germline V gene encodes CDR1 MNHNY and CDR2 SVGAGI (reference sequence). CDR3 DNA: TGTGCCAGCAGTTGGGCGGACGGGGTTGGGCGCAATGAGCAGTTCTTC. Translation gives CASSWADGVGRNEQFF.

The gene calls are TRBV27 and TRBJ2-7; 7 bases fit TRBD2. V lost 4 bases to trimming and J lost 2 bases; unmatched junction nucleotides: 20. Germline values: CDR1 MNHEY, CDR2 SMNVEV (reference sequence). This CDR3 has 19 residues. As DNA, the CDR3 is TGTGCCAGCAGTTCCATCGGACAAAATAATAGACTAGCCACCTACGAGCAGTACTTC. Its translation is CASSSIGQNNRLATYEQYF.

The CDR3 reads CSVATWLAGANEQFF. Here the CDR3 DNA reads TGCAGCGTTGCGACTTGGCTAGCGGGAGCAAATGAGCAGTTCTTC. This chain connects TRBV29-1 to TRBJ2-1; 10 nucleotides match TRBD2. The CDR3 extends over 15 amino acids. Germline CDR1 SQVTM, CDR2 ANQGSEA. V lost 4 bases and J lost 7; bases outside the gene matches: 10.

The chain employs TRBV5-1 and TRBJ1-3, with D tentatively TRBD1 (6 bases). V was cut by 0 bases and J by 3 bases, with 7 bases left in between. CDR3 size: 14 residues. In germline, CDR1 is SGHRS, CDR2 YFSETQ. The CDR3 protein is CASSLAGVGNTIYF. The CDR3 DNA reads TGCGCCAGCAGCTTGGCAGGGGTTGGAAACACCATATATTTT.

The V call is TRBV28, the J call TRBJ2-3, with 9 bases identical to TRBD2. This CDR3 is built from 15 residues. The V gene end was trimmed by 6 bases and the J gene end by 0 bases; junction bases not matched to a gene: 4. The germline V gene has CDR1 MDHEN and CDR2 SYDVKM. CDR3 sequence (DNA): TGTGCCAGCAGGGATAGCGGGGGTAGCACAGATACGCAGTATTTT. Its protein product is CASRDSGGSTDTQYF.

V and J are TRBV5-1 and TRBJ1-1; tentatively, D is TRBD1 (5 bases). The V and J ends lost 0 bases and 5 bases respectively, with 11 bases between them. The CDR3 is made up of 14 amino acids. The germline gives CDR1 SGHRS, CDR2 YFSETQ. CDR3 protein: CASSLVQGGTEAFF. CDR3 in DNA: TGCGCCAGCAGCTTGGTGCAGGGAGGTACTGAAGCTTTCTTT.

This chain links TRBV30 with TRBJ2-7; 11 nucleotides align to TRBD1. The CDR3 consists of 13 residues. The junction had 4 bases not matched to a gene; V was cut back by 7 bases and J by 2 bases. CDR1 and CDR2 (germline): GTSNPN, SVGIG (reference sequence). Here the CDR3 DNA reads TGTGCCTCCCGGGACAGGGGGACCTACGAGCAGTACTTC. It encodes CASRDRGTYEQYF.